This TCR beta chain came from a study of T cells in Graves' hyperthyroidism and ophthalmopathy. Amplification of TCR beta CDR3 regions was performed using RNA transcripts as template. TCR CDR3 underwent first-round RT-PCR with the HTBI primer set. TCRdb ran MiXCR on the multiplex PCR reads and lists one entry per CDR3 protein. Among over 250,000 distinct CDR3 sequences listed, approximately 23% were seen once. Worth noting for this clonotype: Its antigen remains unknown.

Ophthalmopathy patients all had a Clinical Activity Score of at least 3, a NOSPECS grade of at least 4 and disease under 3 months old. Patients having uncontrolled infection, another autoimmune disease, pregnancy or lactation were not included. Study-wide findings and caveats: The majority of expanded thyroid clonotypes above 0.001 also appeared in blood. Stable hyperthyroidism was separated from ophthalmopathy by a model based on 13 V-J features.

The sample consisted of blood. The receptor comes from a man between 25 and 39 years old with Graves' ophthalmopathy.

The CDR3 region is CASSHPFRNTEAFF. The CDR3 nucleotides are TGCGCCAGCAGCCACCCATTTAGAAACACTGAAGCTTTCTTT. The chain uses TRBV4-1 and TRBJ1-1; D unresolved. Germline-derived CDR1 and CDR2 are MGHRA and YSYEKL. Deletions cut 3 bases from V and 2 bases from J, with 10 bases between. This CDR3 spans 14 amino acids.